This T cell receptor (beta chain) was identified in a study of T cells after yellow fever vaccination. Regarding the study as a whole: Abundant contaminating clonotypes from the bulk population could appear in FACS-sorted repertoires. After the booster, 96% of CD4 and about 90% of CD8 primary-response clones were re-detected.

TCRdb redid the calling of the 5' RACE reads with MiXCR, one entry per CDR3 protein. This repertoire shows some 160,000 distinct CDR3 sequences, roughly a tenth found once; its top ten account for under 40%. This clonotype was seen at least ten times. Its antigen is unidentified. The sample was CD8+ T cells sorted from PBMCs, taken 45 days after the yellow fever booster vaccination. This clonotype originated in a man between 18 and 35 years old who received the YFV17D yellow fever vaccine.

The CDR3 region has the DNA TGTGCCACCGGGGGGGCCTTATACAATGAGCAGTTCTTC. Translated, it gives CATGGALYNEQFF. The genes are TRBV24-1 and TRBJ2-1, with D perhaps matching TRBD2 (7 bases). Trimming shortened V by 9 bases and J by 4 bases, and 12 bases separated the two germline ends. The CDR3 runs to 13 residues. CDR1 and CDR2 (germline): KGHDR, SFDVKD.